In its sample, the clone carrying this T cell receptor (beta chain) was seen a few times. As yet, its antigen is unknown. These data belong to a study of T cell repertoires in cytomegalovirus infection. Across the study: Public TCR beta signatures provided an indication of both CMV infection and a matching HLA type. The study, taken as a whole, reports: HLA-C-restricted CMV clonotypes gave the most frequent clonotype in two of eight donors.

Each CDR3 protein is one row after TCRdb ran MiXCR on the reads. The sample has over 55,000 distinct CDR3 sequences, 20% to 25% seen once; the top ten hold around 70%. Germline V gene data show CDR1 as SGHTA and CDR2 as FQGNSA. The CDR3 contains 15 residues. The V end was cut by 4 bases, the J end by 0 bases, with 10 bases between. The sequence was collected from a human donor in good health (CMV status not recorded). Some clones in this sample may be carry-over from other donors' samples. This rearrangement joins TRBV7-2 to TRBJ1-5; a weak D match, TRBD1 (5 bases). The sequences come from CD8+ T cells from cultured PBMCs, collected from culture after CMV antigen stimulation. The CDR3 sequence: CASSSLDSSNQPQHF. DNA for the CDR3: TGTGCCAGCAGCTCCCTCGACAGTAGCAATCAGCCCCAGCATTTT.